Included here is one T cell receptor beta chain sequence, with context. As yet, its antigen is unknown. These data are taken from a study of T cells after yellow fever vaccination. MiXCR, applied by TCRdb to the 5' RACE reads, yields one record per CDR3 protein. The sample has 250,000 to 400,000 distinct CDR3 sequences, roughly 4.3% seen once. Trimming removed 3 bases from V and 0 bases from J, with 12 bases in between. The germline V gene encodes CDR1 LNHDA and CDR2 SQIVND (reference sequence). There are 16 residues in the CDR3. Study findings and constraints: The booster saw the reappearance of most primary-vaccination clones (around 96% CD4, almost 90% CD8).

This material consisted of PBMCs, taken 15 days after the yellow fever booster vaccination. The clonotype originates from a man aged 18 to 30 who received the YFV17D yellow fever vaccine. The chain has TRBV19 and TRBJ2-1, with D maybe TRBD1 (6 bases). The CDR3 coding sequence is TGTGCCAGTAGTATTAAGGGGGTCGGCTCCTACAATGAGCAGTTCTTC. It encodes CASSIKGVGSYNEQFF.